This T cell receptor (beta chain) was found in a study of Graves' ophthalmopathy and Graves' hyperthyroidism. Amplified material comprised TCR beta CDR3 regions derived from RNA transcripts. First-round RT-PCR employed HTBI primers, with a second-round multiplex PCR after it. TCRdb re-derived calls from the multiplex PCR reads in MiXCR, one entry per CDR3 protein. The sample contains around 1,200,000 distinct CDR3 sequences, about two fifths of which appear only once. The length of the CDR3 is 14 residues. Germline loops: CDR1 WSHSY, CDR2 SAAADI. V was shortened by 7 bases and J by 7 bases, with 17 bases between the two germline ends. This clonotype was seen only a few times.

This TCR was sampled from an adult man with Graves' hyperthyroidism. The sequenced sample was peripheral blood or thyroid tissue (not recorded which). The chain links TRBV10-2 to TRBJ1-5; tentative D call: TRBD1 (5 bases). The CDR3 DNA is TGCGCCAGCAAGGAATTAGGTAGGGACCAGCCCCAGCATTTT. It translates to CASKELGRDQPQHF.